This T cell receptor (beta chain) was sequenced in a study of blood T cell repertoires in COVID-19. How the authors handled the data: Amplification with reference gene primers provided the estimates of nucleated cell counts. The assay was immunoSEQ multiplex PCR, and TCRdb's table has in-frame clones only and misses some. The V and J calls and clone size were taken over from that table, and D and trimming were inferred from the DNA. The data show around 220,000 clones, around 83% seen once. CDR1 and CDR2 from the germline V gene are WSHSY and SAAADI. Trimming stripped 2 bases from V and 1 base from J, with 11 bases between. The CDR3 loop spans 16 amino acids. Seattle enrolled patients during active infection and tracked them longitudinally.

The chain combines TRBV10-2 with TRBJ2-2; weak D call: TRBD2 (6 bases). The specimen was peripheral blood. The TCR was taken from a woman between 50 and 59 years old with COVID-19, enrolled during active disease. The CDR3 DNA sequence: TGCGCCAGCAGTGAGAAGGAGGGCTTGAACACCGGGGAGCTGTTTTTT. Translating it yields CASSEKEGLNTGELFF.